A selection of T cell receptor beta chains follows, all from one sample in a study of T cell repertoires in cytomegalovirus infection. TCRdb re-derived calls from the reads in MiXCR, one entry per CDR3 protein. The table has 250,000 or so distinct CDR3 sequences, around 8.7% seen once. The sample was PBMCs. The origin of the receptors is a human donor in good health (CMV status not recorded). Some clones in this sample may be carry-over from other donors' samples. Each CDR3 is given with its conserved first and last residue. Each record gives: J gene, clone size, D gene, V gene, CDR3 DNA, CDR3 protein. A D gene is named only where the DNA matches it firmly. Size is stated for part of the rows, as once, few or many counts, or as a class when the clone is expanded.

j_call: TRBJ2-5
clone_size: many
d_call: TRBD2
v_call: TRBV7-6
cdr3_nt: TGTGCCAGCAGCTTTTGGTCCGGGAGGGCCGACCTCCAAGAGACCCAGTACTTC
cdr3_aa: CASSFWSGRADLQETQYF

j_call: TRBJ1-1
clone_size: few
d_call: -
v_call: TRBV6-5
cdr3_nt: TGTGCCAGCAGTTACTCGTGGGGGGCGCGGACTGAAGCTTTCTTT
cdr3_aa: CASSYSWGARTEAFF

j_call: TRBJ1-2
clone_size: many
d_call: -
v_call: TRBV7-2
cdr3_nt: TGTGCCAGCAGCCCGAGCTATGGCTACACCTTC
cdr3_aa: CASSPSYGYTF

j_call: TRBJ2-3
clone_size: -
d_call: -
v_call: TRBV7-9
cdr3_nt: TGTGCCAGCAGCTCAATCCTAGGGTGGGACACAGATACGCAGTATTTT
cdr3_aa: CASSSILGWDTDTQYF

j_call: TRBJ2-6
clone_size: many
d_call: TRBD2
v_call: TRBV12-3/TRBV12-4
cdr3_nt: TGTGCCAGCAGTTTACGCCTAGGGCTAGCGGATACCTCTGGGGCCAACGTCCTGACTTTC
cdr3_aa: CASSLRLGLADTSGANVLTF

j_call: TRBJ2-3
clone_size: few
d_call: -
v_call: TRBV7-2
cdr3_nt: TGTGCCAGCAGCCAACAAACAGATACGCAGTATTTT
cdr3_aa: CASSQQTDTQYF

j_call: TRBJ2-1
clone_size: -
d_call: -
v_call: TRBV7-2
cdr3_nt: TGTGCCAGCAGCCCCTCGGGGGGCCGCTCAGCTGGTGAGCAGTTCTTC
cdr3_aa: CASSPSGGRSAGEQFF

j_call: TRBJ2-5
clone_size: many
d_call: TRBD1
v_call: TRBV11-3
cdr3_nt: TGTGCCAGCAGCCCTCGGACAGGGGGGCAAGAGACCCAGTACTTC
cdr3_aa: CASSPRTGGQETQYF

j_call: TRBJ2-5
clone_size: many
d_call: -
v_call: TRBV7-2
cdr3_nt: TGTGCCAGCAGCTTAGGGCAGGGGTCGGAGACCCAGTACTTC
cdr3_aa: CASSLGQGSETQYF

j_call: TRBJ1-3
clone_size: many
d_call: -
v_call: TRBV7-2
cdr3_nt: TGTGCCAGCAGCCCCGAGTATTCCGGAAACACCATATATTTT
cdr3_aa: CASSPEYSGNTIYF

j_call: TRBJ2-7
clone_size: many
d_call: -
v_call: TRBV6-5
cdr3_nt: TGTGCCAGCAGTTACTCGCGCCTCACGAGCTCCTACGAGCAGTACTTC
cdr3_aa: CASSYSRLTSSYEQYF

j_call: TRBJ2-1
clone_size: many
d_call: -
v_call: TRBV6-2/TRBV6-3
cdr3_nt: TGTGCCAGCAGTTACCGGGGGAGTTCCTACAATGAGCAGTTCTTC
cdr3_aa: CASSYRGSSYNEQFF

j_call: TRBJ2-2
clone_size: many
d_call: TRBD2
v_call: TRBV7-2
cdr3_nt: TGTGCCAGCAGCTTTGCGGGAGGTTTCGCCGGGGAGCTGTTTTTT
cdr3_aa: CASSFAGGFAGELFF

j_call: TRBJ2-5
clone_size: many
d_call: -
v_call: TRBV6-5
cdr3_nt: TGTGCCAGCAGTTACTCCATCTATGGGCGAGAGACCCAGTACTTC
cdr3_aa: CASSYSIYGRETQYF

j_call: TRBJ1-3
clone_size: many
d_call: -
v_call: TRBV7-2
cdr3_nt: TGTGCCAGCAGCAACCCCAGGGGTAACAGAAACACCATATATTTT
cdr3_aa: CASSNPRGNRNTIYF

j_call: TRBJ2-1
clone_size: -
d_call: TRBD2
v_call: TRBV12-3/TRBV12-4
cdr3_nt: TGTGCCAGCAGGGAGACTAGCGGGGGCTTTAATGAGCAGTTCTTC
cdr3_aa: CASRETSGGFNEQFF

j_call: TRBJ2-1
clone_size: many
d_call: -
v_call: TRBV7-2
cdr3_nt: TGTGCCAGCAGCCCAAAAACAGGGAGTCGGGAGCAGTTCTTC
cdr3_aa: CASSPKTGSREQFF

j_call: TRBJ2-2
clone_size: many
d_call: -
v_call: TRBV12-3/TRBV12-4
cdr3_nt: TGTGCCAGCAGTTTAGCGGGGCAGGTCGGGGAGCTGTTTTTT
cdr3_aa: CASSLAGQVGELFF

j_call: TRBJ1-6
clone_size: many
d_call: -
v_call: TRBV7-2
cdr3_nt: TGTGCCAGCAGCGCGCCGGGCAGGGCTGATAATTCACCCCTCCACTTT
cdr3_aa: CASSAPGRADNSPLHF

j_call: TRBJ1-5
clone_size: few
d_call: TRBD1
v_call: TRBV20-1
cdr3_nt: TGCAGTGCTAGAGGGACAGGGGGGGGTCAGCCCCAGCATTTT
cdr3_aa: CSARGTGGGQPQHF

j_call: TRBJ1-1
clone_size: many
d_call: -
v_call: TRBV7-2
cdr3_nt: TGTGCCAGCAGCTTCCGTCCGATGCCTCAGGGTTGGGCTTTCTTT
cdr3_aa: CASSFRPMPQGWAFF

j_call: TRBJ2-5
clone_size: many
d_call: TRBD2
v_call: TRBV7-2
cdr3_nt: TGTGCCAGCAGCTTAGGGACTAGCCCTCCGACCCAGTACTTC
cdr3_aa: CASSLGTSPPTQYF

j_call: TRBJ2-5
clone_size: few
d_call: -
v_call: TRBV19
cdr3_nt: TGTGCCAGTAGTACCGACCCGTCGGTCGAGACCCAGTACTTC
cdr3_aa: CASSTDPSVETQYF

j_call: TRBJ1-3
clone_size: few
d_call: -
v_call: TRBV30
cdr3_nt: TGTGCCTGGAGTGACTGGGGGAGCGCCTCTGGAAACACCATATATTTT
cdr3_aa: CAWSDWGSASGNTIYF

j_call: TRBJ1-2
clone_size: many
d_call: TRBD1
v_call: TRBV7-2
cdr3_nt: TGTGCCAGCAGCCTCCAGATGACAGGGGGCCCCAGGGGCTACACCTTC
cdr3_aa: CASSLQMTGGPRGYTF

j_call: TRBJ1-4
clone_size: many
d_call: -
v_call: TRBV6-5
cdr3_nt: TGTGCCAGCAGTTACTCGGCGGGGGGCGGGGAAAAACTGTTTTTT
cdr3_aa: CASSYSAGGGEKLFF

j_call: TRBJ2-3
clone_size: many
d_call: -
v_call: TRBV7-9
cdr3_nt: TGTGCCAGCAGCTGGACGGGACTTTCAGATACGCAGTATTTT
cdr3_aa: CASSWTGLSDTQYF

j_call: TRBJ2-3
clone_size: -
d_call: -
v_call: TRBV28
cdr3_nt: TGTGCCACACAGGGAACCCGATACACAGATACGCAGTATTTT
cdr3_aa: CATQGTRYTDTQYF

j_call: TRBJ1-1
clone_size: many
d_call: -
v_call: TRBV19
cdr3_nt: TGTGCCAGTAGTGTGACGGCGAACACTGAAGCTTTCTTT
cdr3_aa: CASSVTANTEAFF

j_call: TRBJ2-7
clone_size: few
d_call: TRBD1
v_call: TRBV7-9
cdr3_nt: TGTGCCAGCAGCTCGAGGGACAGGGGGCGTGAGCAGTACTTC
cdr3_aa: CASSSRDRGREQYF

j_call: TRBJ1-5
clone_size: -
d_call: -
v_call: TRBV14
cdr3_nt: TGTGCCAGCAGCCACCGGAGGGGAGAGCCCCAGCATTTT
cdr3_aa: CASSHRRGEPQHF

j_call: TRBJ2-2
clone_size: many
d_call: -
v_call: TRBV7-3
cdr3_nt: TGTGCCAGTCGGACGGGCCCTGGGGCCGGGGAGCTGTTTTTT
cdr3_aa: CASRTGPGAGELFF

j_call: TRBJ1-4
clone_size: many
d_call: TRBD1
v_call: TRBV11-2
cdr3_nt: TGTGCCAGCAGCTTATCCAGGGGGCTTATAACTAATGAAAAACTGTTTTTT
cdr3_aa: CASSLSRGLITNEKLFF

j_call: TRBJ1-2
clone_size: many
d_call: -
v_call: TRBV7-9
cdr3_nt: TGTGCCAGCAGTACCAGCTATGGCTACACCTTC
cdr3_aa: CASSTSYGYTF

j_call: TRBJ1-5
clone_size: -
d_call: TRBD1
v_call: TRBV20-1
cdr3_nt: TGCAGTGCTAGAGATTCGGCAGGGGGGAATCAGCCCCAGCATTTT
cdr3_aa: CSARDSAGGNQPQHF

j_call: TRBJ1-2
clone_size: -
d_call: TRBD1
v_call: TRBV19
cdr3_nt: TGTGCCAGTCTCATCCAGGGGGCGAGCTACACCTTC
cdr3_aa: CASLIQGASYTF

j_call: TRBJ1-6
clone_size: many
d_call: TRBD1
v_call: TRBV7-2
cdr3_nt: TGTGCCAGCAGCCACCCCAGGGGGCCGGGATCACCCCTCCACTTT
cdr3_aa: CASSHPRGPGSPLHF

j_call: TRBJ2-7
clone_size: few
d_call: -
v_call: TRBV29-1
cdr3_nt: TGCAGCGTCGCTCTTCGCTCCGAGCAGTACTTC
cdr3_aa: CSVALRSEQYF

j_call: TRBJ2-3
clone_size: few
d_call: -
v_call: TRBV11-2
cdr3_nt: TGTGCCAGCAGCCTTCCGATGACAGGTCTTAGCACAGATACGCAGTATTTT
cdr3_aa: CASSLPMTGLSTDTQYF

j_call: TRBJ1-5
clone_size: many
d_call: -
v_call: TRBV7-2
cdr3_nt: TGTGCCAGCAGCTTAGCGACCGTACAGATCAATCAGCCCCAGCATTTT
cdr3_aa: CASSLATVQINQPQHF

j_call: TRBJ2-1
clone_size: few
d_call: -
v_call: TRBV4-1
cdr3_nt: TGCGCCAGCAGCACGCCCGGGACGAAGGACTTTGAGCAGTTCTTC
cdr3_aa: CASSTPGTKDFEQFF

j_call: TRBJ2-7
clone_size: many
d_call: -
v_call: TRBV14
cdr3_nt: TGTGCCAGCAGCCAACAAGGGGCCTACGAGCAGTACTTC
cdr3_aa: CASSQQGAYEQYF

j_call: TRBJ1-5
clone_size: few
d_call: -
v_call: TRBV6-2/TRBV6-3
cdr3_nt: TGTGCCAGCTCGGAGGCAATAGGAGGAAATCAGCCCCAGCATTTT
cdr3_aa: CASSEAIGGNQPQHF

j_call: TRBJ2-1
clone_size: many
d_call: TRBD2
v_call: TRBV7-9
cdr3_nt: TGTGCCAGCACCTGGACTCGGGGGGGCCCACACAATGAGCAGTTCTTC
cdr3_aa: CASTWTRGGPHNEQFF

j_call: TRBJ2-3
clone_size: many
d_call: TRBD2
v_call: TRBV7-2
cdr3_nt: TGTGCCAGCAGCCGGGCTAGCGGGATTAGAAAAGGCGCGGATACGCAGTATTTT
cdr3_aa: CASSRASGIRKGADTQYF

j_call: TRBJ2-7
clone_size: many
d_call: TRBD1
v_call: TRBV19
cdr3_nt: TGTGCCAGTAGTGGACAGGGTGGGTACGAGCAGTACTTC
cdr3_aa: CASSGQGGYEQYF

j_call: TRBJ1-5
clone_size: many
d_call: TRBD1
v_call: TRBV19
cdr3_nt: TGTGCCAGTAGTACCCGGGACAGGCGAAAGAATCAGCCCCAGCATTTT
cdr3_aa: CASSTRDRRKNQPQHF

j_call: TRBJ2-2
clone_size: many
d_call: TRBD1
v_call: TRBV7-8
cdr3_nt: TGTGCCAGCAGCCAGGACAGGGTAGCCGGGGAGCTGTTTTTT
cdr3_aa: CASSQDRVAGELFF

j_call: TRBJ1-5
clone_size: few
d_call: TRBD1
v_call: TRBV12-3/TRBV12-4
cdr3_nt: TGTGCCAGCAGTTCCAGGGGGGGTGGTCAGCCCCAGCATTTT
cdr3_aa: CASSSRGGGQPQHF

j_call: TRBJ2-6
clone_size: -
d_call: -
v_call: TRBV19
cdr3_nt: TGTGCCAGTAGTGCGGTGATCTCTGGGGCCAACGTCCTGACTTTC
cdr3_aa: CASSAVISGANVLTF

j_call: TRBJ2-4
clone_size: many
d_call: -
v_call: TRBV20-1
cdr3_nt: TGCAGTGCTAGAGATTCACACTTCCCAGGAAACATTCAGTACTTC
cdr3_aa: CSARDSHFPGNIQYF

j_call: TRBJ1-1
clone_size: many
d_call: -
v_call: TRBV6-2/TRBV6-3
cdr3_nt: TGTGCCAGCAGTTACTCGACCCTTGAAACCACTGAAGCTTTCTTT
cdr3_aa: CASSYSTLETTEAFF

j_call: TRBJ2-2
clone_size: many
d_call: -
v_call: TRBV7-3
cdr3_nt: TGTGCCAGCAGCTTAGGGACACCGTTCGCGAACACCGGGGAGCTGTTTTTT
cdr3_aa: CASSLGTPFANTGELFF

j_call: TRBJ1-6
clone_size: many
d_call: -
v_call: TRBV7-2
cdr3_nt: TGTGCCAGCAGCTTAGGATTGCAAGAAAATAATTCACCCCTCCACTTT
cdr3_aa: CASSLGLQENNSPLHF

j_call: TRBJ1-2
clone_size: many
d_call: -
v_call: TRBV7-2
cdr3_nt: TGTGCCAGCAGCCCCCTAGGTAGCGGGGGAGTGATGGGAGGCTACACCTTC
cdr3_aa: CASSPLGSGGVMGGYTF

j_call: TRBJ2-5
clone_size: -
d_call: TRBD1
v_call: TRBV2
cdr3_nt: TGTGCCAGAGACAGGGGGCGGCAAGAGACCCAGTACTTC
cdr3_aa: CARDRGRQETQYF

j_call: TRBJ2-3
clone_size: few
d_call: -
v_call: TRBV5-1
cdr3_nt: TGCGCCAGCAGCGATCTGCCGAGTAAAGTAGATACGCAGTATTTT
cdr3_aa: CASSDLPSKVDTQYF

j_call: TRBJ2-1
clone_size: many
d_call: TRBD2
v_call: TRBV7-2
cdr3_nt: TGTGCCAGCAGCTCCGGGACTAGCGGGATGAGCTCCTACAATGAGCAGTTCTTC
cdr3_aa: CASSSGTSGMSSYNEQFF

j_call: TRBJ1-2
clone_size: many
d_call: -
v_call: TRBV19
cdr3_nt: TGTGCTTCTAAACAGTCCATAGCTAACTATGGCTACACCTTC
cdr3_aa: CASKQSIANYGYTF